A selection of T cell receptor beta chains follows, all from one sample in a study of PD-L1 blockade in urothelial cancer. The data were produced by immunoSEQ multiplex PCR, yet TCRdb's version contains in-frame clones alone and is incomplete. Of about 120,000 clones listed, 85% to 90% were seen once; the top ten hold 1.5% to 2%. Source: PBMCs, taken around atezolizumab (anti-PD-L1) treatment. Receptor source: a man between 60 and 75 years old with urothelial cancer. Each CDR3 is given with its conserved first and last residue. D genes are given only for firm matches. Where a row states a size, it is once, few, many or the class of an expanded clone; other rows omit it.

length,V,size,D,J,DNA,CDR3
15,TRBV7-8,once,.,TRBJ1-3,TGTGCCAGCAGCTCCGACAGACCATCCGCGAACACCATATATTTT,CASSSDRPSANTIYF
16,TRBV5-1,.,.,TRBJ1-3,TGCGCCAGCAGCTCGGGACCCGGGACTGCTGGAAACACCATATATTTT,CASSSGPGTAGNTIYF
15,TRBV11-2,.,TRBD1,TRBJ2-7,TGTGCCAGCAGCTTAGGGTTAGGGGGCAAAAACGAGCAGTACTTC,CASSLGLGGKNEQYF
15,TRBV27,.,.,TRBJ1-1,TGTGCCAGCAGTTTTGGGCTACGGGGGAACACTGAAGCTTTCTTT,CASSFGLRGNTEAFF
14,TRBV28,few,TRBD1,TRBJ1-6,TGTGCCAGCAAGGAAGACAGGGGGAATTCACCCCTCCACTTT,CASKEDRGNSPLHF
13,TRBV14,once,.,TRBJ1-1,TGTGCCAGCAGCGGAGGAGGGATCGCTGAAGCTTTCTTT,CASSGGGIAEAFF
15,TRBV18,.,TRBD1,TRBJ1-1,TGTGCCAGCTCCCAGGGACAGACCCTGAACACTGAAGCTTTCTTT,CASSQGQTLNTEAFF
14,TRBV13,.,TRBD2,TRBJ2-3,TGTGCCAGCAGTTTTAGCGGGGGCACAGATACGCAGTATTTT,CASSFSGGTDTQYF
14,TRBV18,.,.,TRBJ1-1,TGTGCCAGCTCACCCCTTGAGATGAACACTGAAGCTTTCTTT,CASSPLEMNTEAFF
15,TRBV4-3,.,.,TRBJ1-5,TGCGCCAGCGAGCGTAACCTTTATAGCAATCAGCCCCAGCATTTT,CASERNLYSNQPQHF
15,TRBV6-5,.,.,TRBJ2-6,TGTGCCAGCAAGGATAGCTACTCTGGGGCCAACGTCCTGACTTTC,CASKDSYSGANVLTF
14,TRBV9,.,TRBD2,TRBJ2-3,TGTGCCACCGCCCCAGCGGGAGGTGGAGATACGCAGTATTTT,CATAPAGGGDTQYF
13,TRBV10-3,.,.,TRBJ2-7,TGTGCCGGCCAACAGGCCGCTATGGACGAGCAGTACTTC,CAGQQAAMDEQYF
15,TRBV4-1,.,TRBD1,TRBJ2-3,TGCGCCAGCAGCCAAGCAGTCAGGGGGACAGATACGCAGTATTTT,CASSQAVRGTDTQYF
15,TRBV15,.,.,TRBJ1-2,TGTGCCACCAGCAGAGGTAGTGGGGAGGCCTATGGCTACACCTTC,CATSRGSGEAYGYTF
14,TRBV9,.,TRBD2,TRBJ2-7,TGTGCCAGCAGCCCAAGGGGACTAGACGTCGAGCAGTACTTC,CASSPRGLDVEQYF
17,TRBV6-1,.,.,TRBJ1-3,TGTGCCAGCAGTGAAGCGGGGGCAGGGACCTCCGGAAACACCATATATTTT,CASSEAGAGTSGNTIYF
15,TRBV19,few,.,TRBJ2-3,TGTGCCAGTACCCGTGCGGCAGCTAGCACAGATACGCAGTATTTT,CASTRAAASTDTQYF
14,TRBV4-2,.,.,TRBJ1-2,TGTGCCAGCAGCCATGGTACAGGGCCCTATGGCTACACCTTC,CASSHGTGPYGYTF
15,TRBV7-9,few,TRBD1,TRBJ1-1,TGTGCCAGCAGCTCCCGACCGGACAGGAACAATGAAGCTTTCTTT,CASSSRPDRNNEAFF
16,TRBV7-9,.,TRBD1,TRBJ2-7,TGTGCCAGCAGCTCCATTAGGGGACAGGGGGCCTACGAGCAGTACTTC,CASSSIRGQGAYEQYF
11,TRBV7-9,.,.,TRBJ2-5,TGTGCCAGCGACAGGAAAGAGACCCAGTACTTC,CASDRKETQYF
9,TRBV20-1,once,.,TRBJ1-2,TGCAGTGCACTCAAGAGTTACACCTTC,CSALKSYTF
13,TRBV10-3,.,TRBD2,TRBJ2-7,TGTGCCGCCTGGACTAGCGGGAACTACGAGCAGTACTTC,CAAWTSGNYEQYF
18,TRBV5-5,.,TRBD2,TRBJ2-1,TGTGCCAGCAGCAGAATTCCGGGACTAGCGGGGGGGGGTAATGAGCAGTTCTTC,CASSRIPGLAGGGNEQFF
13,TRBV6-1,.,.,TRBJ2-5,TGTGCCAGCAGGGGACACATGGGGGAGACCCAGTACTTC,CASRGHMGETQYF
14,TRBV6-6,.,.,TRBJ1-5,TGTGCCATCAGGGAAGGGCAGGGAGGTTCGCCCCAGCATTTT,CAIREGQGGSPQHF
15,TRBV4-2,.,.,TRBJ1-3,TGTGCCAGCAGCCAAGACACCACAGCCAGAAACACCATATATTTT,CASSQDTTARNTIYF
13,TRBV10-3,.,.,TRBJ1-2,TGTGCCATCAGTGATGGGGAGCGCTATGGCTACACCTTC,CAISDGERYGYTF
13,TRBV27,.,TRBD2,TRBJ2-7,TGTGCCAGCAAGCCGACTAGCGATTACGAGCAGTACTTC,CASKPTSDYEQYF
13,TRBV7-9,many,.,TRBJ1-1,TGTGCCAGCAGCTTAGGTCCGGGTATAGAAGCTTTCTTT,CASSLGPGIEAFF
15,TRBV2,.,TRBD2,TRBJ2-1,TGTGCCAGCAGTGTCGGACTAGCGGGGGCGTATGAGCAGTTCTTC,CASSVGLAGAYEQFF
15,TRBV9,.,TRBD2,TRBJ2-5,TGTGCCAGCAGCGTAGTATTAGCGGGACAAGAGACCCAGTACTTC,CASSVVLAGQETQYF
15,TRBV2,.,.,TRBJ1-5,TGTGCCAGCAATCCGCCGGGACATAGCAATCAGCCCCAGCATTTT,CASNPPGHSNQPQHF
17,TRBV4-3,.,.,TRBJ2-1,TGCGCCAGCAGCCAAGGACCCTCTAGGTCCCGATACAATGAGCAGTTCTTC,CASSQGPSRSRYNEQFF
14,TRBV2,.,.,TRBJ2-3,TGTGCCAGCAGTGTGGCGGCAAGCACAGATACGCAGTATTTT,CASSVAASTDTQYF
13,TRBV7-8,.,.,TRBJ1-2,TGTGCCAGCAGCTTAGACACGAACTATGGCTACACCTTC,CASSLDTNYGYTF